These 28 T cell receptor beta chains originate from one sample sequenced in a study of patients and donors after allogeneic stem cell transplantation. TCRdb re-called the RT-PCR reads through MiXCR, storing one row per CDR3 protein. Among some 150,000 distinct CDR3 sequences listed, about 40% were seen once. Sample: blood, either unsorted or a sorted T cell fraction (not recorded which). The receptors were sampled from a human donor who was either an allogeneic HSCT recipient or a stem cell or donor lymphocyte infusion donor (not recorded which). It is not recorded whose cells these are; they may come from a transplant donor.

This chain links TRBV29-1 with TRBJ2-4; D remains ambiguous. This CDR3 comprises 12 residues. Trimming cost V 4 bases and J 0 bases, with 4 bases left between them. CDR1 and CDR2 (germline): SQVTM, ANQGSEA. In DNA form, the CDR3 reads TGCAGCGTTGCGCTAGCCAAAAACATTCAGTACTTC. Its translation is CSVALAKNIQYF.

This chain connects TRBV20-1 to TRBJ2-1, with TRBD1 matching 12 bases. The J segment lost 6 bases and the V segment lost 0 bases, leaving 6 bases of the junction unmatched. This CDR3 is built from 16 residues. Looked up from germline, CDR1 is DFQATT and CDR2 is SNEGSKA (reference sequence). In DNA form, the CDR3 reads TGCAGTGCTAGAGATCCGGGACAGGGGGCTCCCAATGAGCAGTTCTTC. Protein sequence: CSARDPGQGAPNEQFF.

This clonotype has only a few counts. V usage is TRBV3-1 and J usage is TRBJ1-2; tentative D call: TRBD1 (5 bases). The germline CDR1 and CDR2 sequences are LGHDT and YNNKEL (reference sequence). The CDR3 is made up of 18 amino acids. V lost 0 bases to trimming and J lost 5 bases, with 22 bases between them. The CDR3 bases are TGTGCCAGCAGCCAAGACTTACAAAGGGTGGGACGGACATATGGCTACACCTTC. Translated, it gives CASSQDLQRVGRTYGYTF.

The rearrangement joins TRBV7-6 to TRBJ2-5; D might be TRBD1 (5 bases). The germline CDR1 and CDR2 sequences are SGHVS and FNYEAQ. The CDR3 spans 16 residues. V was cut by 7 bases and J by 3 bases, with 21 bases left in between. CDR3 nucleotides: TGTGCCAGCACCTCATTTTGGGGCGGCGAAAAAGAGACCCAGTACTTC. Encoded protein: CASTSFWGGEKETQYF.

The chain employs TRBV28 and TRBJ1-2; TRBD1 aligns across 7 bases. The junction had 7 bases not matched to a gene; V was cut back by 5 bases and J by 7 bases. CDR3 size: 13 residues. Germline CDR1 reads MDHEN; CDR2 reads SYDVKM. CDR3 residues: CASSRDRVGGYTF. In DNA, the CDR3 is TGTGCCAGCAGTCGCGACAGGGTGGGTGGCTACACCTTC.

In this sample, this clonotype turned up a few times. CDR3 sequence: CASSWADSGNTIYF. The CDR3 DNA reads TGTGCCAGCAGTTGGGCCGACTCTGGAAACACCATATATTTT. The chain combines TRBV11-2 with TRBJ1-3; unclear D gene. The CDR3 has 14 residues. The germline gives CDR1 SGHAT, CDR2 FQNNGV. V was cut by 6 bases and J by 0 bases, with 9 bases left in between.

The chain couples TRBV7-3 to TRBJ1-6; D gene uncertain. V was pared by 4 bases and J by 8 bases, with 12 bases between. Per germline, CDR1 SGHTA and CDR2 FQGTGA. There are 14 residues in the CDR3. The CDR3 region is CASSSRAPHSPLHF. In DNA form, the CDR3 reads TGTGCCAGCAGCTCCCGGGCCCCTCATTCACCCCTCCACTTT. Full variable domain (missing parts from reference TRBV7-3 and TRBJ1-6): GAGVSQTPSNKVTEKGKYVELRCDPISGHTALYWYRQSLGQGPEFLIYFQGTGAADDSGLPNDRFFAVRPEGSVSTLKIQRTERGDSAVYLCASSSRAPHSPLHFGNGTRLTVT.

The chain couples TRBV2 to TRBJ1-1; 7 positions match TRBD1. V lost 7 bases to trimming and J lost 4 bases; unmatched junction nucleotides: 6. Germline CDR1 SNHLY, CDR2 FYNNEI. The CDR3 spans 13 residues. The CDR3 spells CASTVTGLTEAFF. As DNA, the CDR3 is TGTGCCAGCACCGTGACAGGGCTCACTGAAGCTTTCTTT.

This chain joins TRBV6-2 or TRBV6-3 and TRBJ2-7; D gene ambiguous. Trimming removed 6 bases from V and 9 bases from J, with 12 bases in between. CDR3 size: 11 residues. Germline-derived CDR1 and CDR2 are MNHEY and SVGEGT. The CDR3 here is CASRTYAAQYF. DNA for the CDR3: TGTGCCAGCAGGACCTACGCTGCGCAGTACTTC.

This chain connects TRBV28 to TRBJ2-3; no reliable D call. The CDR3 loop spans 14 amino acids. From germline, CDR1 is MDHEN and CDR2 SYDVKM. Trimming shortened V by 6 bases and J by 0 bases, and 10 bases separated the two germline ends. CDR3 region: CASSTDGSTDTQYF. In DNA, the CDR3 is TGTGCCAGCAGCACGGACGGCAGCACAGATACGCAGTATTTT.

This clonotype occurred once. This chain joins TRBV6-2 or TRBV6-3 and TRBJ1-2; D not certain. Germline assignment: CDR1 MNHEY and CDR2 SVGEGT. The CDR3 runs 13 residues. V was shortened by 2 bases and J by 5 bases, with 9 bases between the two germline ends. The CDR3, as DNA: TGTGCCAGCAGTTACGGATCCCGATATGGCTACACCTTC. Protein sequence: CASSYGSRYGYTF.

This clonotype was found a few times. This chain uses TRBV10-2 with TRBJ1-2; possible D gene TRBD1, 6 bases. Germline-derived CDR1 and CDR2 are WSHSY and SAAADI. V lost 6 bases, J lost 2 bases, and 13 bases lay in between. The CDR3 consists of 14 residues. The CDR3 reads CASRRDNRNYGYTF. The DNA for the CDR3 is TGCGCCAGCAGGCGGGACAACCGAAACTATGGCTACACCTTC.

Here the CDR3 DNA reads TGTGCCAGCAGGGTAGTCGGGGATAGGGAGACCCAGTACTTC. It specifies CASRVVGDRETQYF. The chain has TRBV28 and TRBJ2-5; the D gene is possibly TRBD2 (5 bases). The V end was cut by 6 bases, the J end by 5 bases, with 16 bases between. The CDR3 has 14 residues. CDR1 is MDHEN and CDR2 is SYDVKM in the germline V gene.

The chain employs TRBV7-9 and TRBJ2-5, with unresolved D. Germline V gene data show CDR1 as SEHNR and CDR2 as FQNEAQ (reference sequence). The ends were cut back, 6 bases at V and 5 bases at J, with 10 bases in the middle. The CDR3 length is 12 residues. Here the CDR3 DNA reads TGTGCCAGCAGTGACCCACGGGAGACCCAGTACTTC. Its translation is CASSDPRETQYF. Together with reference TRBV7-9 and TRBJ2-5, the CDR3 gives the full variable domain: DTGVSQNPRHKITKRGQNVTFRCDPISEHNRLYWYRQTLGQGPEFLTYFQNEAQLEKSRLLSDRFSAERPKGSFSTLEIQRTEQGDSAMYLCASSDPRETQYFGPGTRLLVL.

The gene calls are TRBV6-1 and TRBJ1-2, with a weak D call TRBD1 (5 bases). The germline V and J ends were trimmed by 8 bases and 1 base, with 17 bases remaining between them. Germline V gene data show CDR1 as MNHNS and CDR2 as SASEGT. The CDR3 totals 15 residues. The CDR3 coding sequence is TGTGCCAGCCTTCCTTGGGGGTTCGATAACTATGGCTACACCTTC. Translated: CASLPWGFDNYGYTF.

By its share, this clonotype is medium-sized. The rearrangement links TRBV6-5 to TRBJ2-7; 7 bases fit TRBD1. Per the germline V gene, CDR1 is MNHEY and CDR2 is SVGAGI. The CDR3 consists of 14 residues. V gave up 5 bases and J gave up 3 bases; unmatched junction bases: 7. In nucleotides, the CDR3 is TGTGCCAGCAGTACGACAGGGAGTCTCTACGAGCAGTACTTC. Translated, it gives CASSTTGSLYEQYF.

This rearrangement joins TRBV12-3 or TRBV12-4 to TRBJ2-1; D is ambiguous. This CDR3 contains 15 residues. Trimming left V 3 bases short and J 2 bases short, with 11 bases between. The CDR3 protein is CASSFGLGPYNEQFF. The CDR3 region has the DNA TGTGCCAGCAGTTTCGGGCTGGGCCCCTACAATGAGCAGTTCTTC.

The gene calls are TRBV9 and TRBJ2-3; 9 nucleotides line up with TRBD1. V shed 2 bases and J 6 bases; nucleotides not matched to a gene: 13. In germline, CDR1 is SGDLS, CDR2 YYNGEE. The CDR3 runs to 17 residues. The CDR3 DNA reads TGTGCCAGCAGCGTGTTAGGGGGGACAGGGCTAGGTGATACGCAGTATTTT. It translates to CASSVLGGTGLGDTQYF.

The J gene is TRBJ1-6, the V gene TRBV6-2 or TRBV6-3; unclear D gene. V was cut by 0 bases and J by 0 bases, with 15 bases left in between. The CDR3 covers 19 residues. Per germline, CDR1 MNHEY and CDR2 SVGEGT. The CDR3 DNA reads TGTGCCAGCAGTTACTCGAGGTTAGCCGAAATCTCCTATAATTCACCCCTCCACTTT. Its translation is CASSYSRLAEISYNSPLHF.

V is TRBV28 and J is TRBJ2-7, with 9 positions matching TRBD1. V gave up 10 bases and J gave up 1 base; unmatched junction bases: 5. The CDR3 loop spans 13 amino acids. CDR1 is MDHEN and CDR2 is SYDVKM in the germline V gene. CDR3 region: CATKGTGSYEQYV. CDR3 DNA sequence: TGTGCCACCAAGGGGACAGGGTCCTACGAGCAGTACGTC.

The chain links TRBV5-1 to TRBJ2-3; TRBD1 might be the D (5 bases). Trimming pared 2 bases from V and 2 bases from J, leaving 18 bases between. The CDR3 has 17 residues. CDR1 SGHRS and CDR2 YFSETQ come from the germline V gene. CDR3: CASSFLKGYGSTDTQYF. Written as DNA, the CDR3 is TGCGCCAGCAGCTTCCTGAAGGGGTACGGTTCCACAGATACGCAGTATTTT. Full variable domain (remainder filled in from reference TRBV5-1 and TRBJ2-3): KAGVTQTPRYLIKTRGQQVTLSCSPISGHRSVSWYQQTPGQGLQFLFEYFSETQRNKGNFPGRFSGRQFSNSRSEMNVSTLELGDSALYLCASSFLKGYGSTDTQYFGPGTRLTVL.

This clonotype was counted between two and nine times. The rearrangement joins TRBV9 to TRBJ2-6; perhaps TRBD1 as D (5 bases). V lost 4 bases to trimming and J lost 0 bases, with 11 bases between them. The CDR3 consists of 16 residues. Germline CDR1 reads SGDLS; CDR2 reads YYNGEE. The CDR3: CASSPRGNSGANVLTF. The CDR3 DNA sequence: TGTGCCAGCAGCCCAAGGGGCAACTCTGGGGCCAACGTCCTGACTTTC.

This chain links TRBV5-1 with TRBJ1-1; TRBD1 is a possible D gene (5 bases). The CDR3 extends over 15 amino acids. Germline CDR1 reads SGHRS; CDR2 reads YFSETQ. Trimming took 4 bases from V and 1 from J, leaving 14 bases between them. The CDR3 protein is CASSQTRQTNTEAFF. For the CDR3, the DNA is TGCGCCAGCAGCCAGACCCGACAGACGAACACTGAAGCTTTCTTT.

V is TRBV7-2 and J is TRBJ1-1, with 7 bases lining up with TRBD1. Germline V gene data show CDR1 as SGHTA and CDR2 as FQGNSA. After removal of 2 bases from V and 1 base from J, the junction contained 13 bases not matched to a gene. This CDR3 has 18 residues. CDR3 DNA sequence: TGTGCCAGCAGCTTATATGATAGGGGGCATTTGGGGAACACTGAAGCTTTCTTT. Its translation: CASSLYDRGHLGNTEAFF.

This clonotype came up a few times. The gene calls are TRBV4-3 and TRBJ1-2; 9 positions match TRBD1. V trimming: 3 bases; J trimming: 8 bases; junction bases outside the gene matches: 10. This CDR3 contains 15 residues. The germline CDR1 and CDR2 sequences are LGHNA and YSLEER. DNA for the CDR3: TGCGCCAGCAGCCACGATACCGGGACAGGGAAGGGCTACACCTTC. It translates to CASSHDTGTGKGYTF.

The V and J genes are TRBV5-1 and TRBJ1-2; 7 nucleotides agree with TRBD1. The CDR3 consists of 15 residues. The germline gives CDR1 SGHRS, CDR2 YFSETQ. The V segment lost 3 bases and the J segment 4 bases; nucleotides outside the gene matches: 9. DNA for the CDR3: TGCGCCAGCAGCTCCCCCTCGACAGGGACCTATGGCTACACCTTC. Protein: CASSSPSTGTYGYTF.

This clonotype was recorded a few times. The chain couples TRBV29-1 to TRBJ1-3; 7 positions agree with TRBD1. CDR1 and CDR2 from the germline V gene are SQVTM and ANQGSEA. The CDR3 runs to 14 residues. V was clipped by 5 bases and J by 0 bases; unmatched bases: 4. DNA for the CDR3: TGCAGCGTTATAGGGGGCCACTCTGGAAACACCATATATTTT. Its protein is CSVIGGHSGNTIYF.

This clonotype is a singleton in its sample. In this CDR3 the conserved last residue, phenylalanine or tryptophan, is missing, so a read error is likely. The genes are TRBV6-5 and TRBJ1-1, with unresolved D. From germline, CDR1 is MNHEY and CDR2 SVGAGI. The CDR3 is made up of 14 amino acids. The ends were cut back, 0 bases at V and 5 bases at J, with 10 bases in the middle. CDR3 nucleotides: TGTGCCAGCAGTTACTCGGCGGCGGCAACTGAAGCTTTCTTG. The encoded protein is CASSYSAAATEAFL.